This T cell receptor beta chain was sequenced in a study of blood T cell repertoires in COVID-19. Overall study context: PBMCs, B-cell-depleted T cells, or T cells provided the cDNA or gDNA that made up the material.

Original processing methods: Reference gene primer amplification gave nucleated cell count estimates. Sequenced by immunoSEQ multiplex PCR; TCRdb stores in-frame clones only, minus some. Clone size and the V and J calls come from that table; the DNA yielded D and trimming. The table includes tens of thousands of clones, approximately 83% detected once. The CDR3 loop spans 15 amino acids. Germline V gene data show CDR1 as SEHNR and CDR2 as FQNEAQ (reference sequence). V was pared by 3 bases and J by 4 bases, with 15 bases between. Sequencing was done on a sample of peripheral blood. This TCR derives from an elderly man with acute or convalescent COVID-19. The gene calls are TRBV7-9 and TRBJ1-2; D is unclear. The CDR3 DNA follows: TGTGCCAGCAGCTTGAGTAGGAGCACATTCTATGGCTACACCTTC. Encoded protein: CASSLSRSTFYGYTF. Full variable domain (rest looked up from reference TRBV7-9 and TRBJ1-2): DTGVSQNPRHKITKRGQNVTFRCDPISEHNRLYWYRQTLGQGPEFLTYFQNEAQLEKSRLLSDRFSAERPKGSFSTLEIQRTEQGDSAMYLCASSLSRSTFYGYTFGSGTRLTVV.